This T cell receptor (beta chain) was profiled in a study of response to subunit inactivated influenza vaccine. Study outcomes and limitations: Seasonal influenza vaccination, on each occasion, was suggested by the authors to recruit few new T cells.

The CDR3 is 15 residues long. The germline V gene has CDR1 DFQATT and CDR2 SNEGSKA (reference sequence). This clonotype has more than one count but fewer than ten. Its antigen is still unknown. The junction does not match germline at one end; this may be a read error. TCRdb redid the calling of the RT-PCR reads with MiXCR, one entry per CDR3 protein. The profile shows almost 250,000 distinct CDR3 sequences, 12% of them singletons. Sequenced material: non-naive T cells sorted from PBMCs, taken roughly 2 weeks before vaccination. The chain links TRBV20-1 to TRBJ2-7, with D tentatively TRBD2 (5 bases). The TCR was taken from a man in his fifties or sixties who received an inactivated influenza vaccine. CDR3 sequence (DNA): TGCTGTGCTAGAGACGCGGGCTCCAGCTCCTACGAGCAGTACTTC. Its translation: CCARDAGSSSYEQYF.